Presented here are 10 T cell receptor beta chains from one specimen sequenced in a study of cytomegalovirus exposure and HLA in healthy donors. Use of 60 Vbeta and 13 Jbeta primers characterized the PCR. Only in-frame clones appear in the TCRdb table, and some are missing; sequencing was by immunoSEQ multiplex PCR. The sample shows around 150,000 clones, approximately 72% of them seen only once. Specimen: PBMCs. These receptor sequences come from a woman in her sixties in good health and CMV-seronegative.

The chain uses TRBV19 and TRBJ1-2; TRBD1 agrees at 8 bases. The CDR3 spans 13 residues. Germline values: CDR1 LNHDA, CDR2 SQIVND (reference sequence). V dropped 6 bases and J dropped 4; count of bases not matched to a gene: 4. The CDR3 spells CASSRTGIYGYTF. As DNA, the CDR3 is TGTGCCAGTAGCAGGACAGGGATCTATGGCTACACCTTC.

V is TRBV27 and J is TRBJ2-7, with a tentative D call TRBD1 (5 bases). Per the germline V gene, CDR1 is MNHEY and CDR2 is SMNVEV (reference sequence). V lost 7 bases, J lost 2 bases, and 15 bases lay in between. This CDR3 is built from 14 residues. In nucleotides, the CDR3 is TGTGCCAGCAAATCCGGGCAGGGTCCCTACGAGCAGTACTTC. It translates to CASKSGQGPYEQYF.

The chain links TRBV9 to TRBJ2-1, with D perhaps TRBD2 (7 bases). The germline gives CDR1 SGDLS, CDR2 YYNGEE. Trimming took off 4 bases at V and 5 bases at J, with 16 bases between the two ends. The CDR3 is 15 residues long. The CDR3 DNA is TGTGCCAGCAGCCTGGGGGGGCTCCGTCACAATGAGCAGTTCTTC. Amino acids: CASSLGGLRHNEQFF.

Only a few counts were recorded for this clone. V usage is TRBV5-1 and J usage is TRBJ1-1, with 7 bases identical to TRBD1. The CDR3 runs to 15 residues. The V and J ends lost 4 bases and 5 bases, in that order; junction bases with no gene match: 11. Germline V CDR1 and CDR2: SGHRS, YFSETQ. In DNA, the CDR3 is TGCGCCAGCAGCCCCGAAGGGGGCCGAGGGACTGAAGCTTTCTTT. Amino acids: CASSPEGGRGTEAFF.

This clone showed up just once. The rearrangement links TRBV25-1 to TRBJ1-3; a possible D gene is TRBD1 (6 bases). Germline CDR1 MGHDK, CDR2 SYGVNS. This CDR3 spans 14 amino acids. The V and J ends lost 10 bases and 0 bases respectively, with 13 bases between them. As DNA, the CDR3 is TGTGCCACCCGGGGACATTCCTCTGGAAACACCATATATTTT. Translating it yields CATRGHSSGNTIYF.

The genes are TRBV5-1 and TRBJ2-7; D not resolved. This CDR3 is 13 amino acids long. The V end lost 1 base, the J end lost 0 bases, and 5 bases lay between the germline ends. Germline lookup yields CDR1 SGHRS and CDR2 YFSETQ. CDR3 coding DNA: TGCGCCAGCAGCTTGTGGCTCTCCTACGAGCAGTACTTC. This codes for CASSLWLSYEQYF.

The V call is TRBV7-8, the J call TRBJ2-7, with D possibly being TRBD2 (6 bases). Trimming removed 5 bases at V and 3 bases at J, with 14 bases between. Germline CDR1 and CDR2: SGHVS and FQNEAQ. CDR3 length equals 14 residues. CDR3 DNA: TGTGCCAGCAGCCCCGGGACTGAATACTACGAGCAGTACTTC. Residues: CASSPGTEYYEQYF. Full variable domain (missing parts from reference TRBV7-8 and TRBJ2-7): GAGVSQSPRYKVAKRGQDVALRCDPISGHVSLFWYQQALGQGPEFLTYFQNEAQLDKSGLPSDRFFAERPEGSVSTLKIQRTQQEDSAVYLCASSPGTEYYEQYFGPGTRLTVT.

This chain connects TRBV5-4 to TRBJ2-3, with a weak D call TRBD2 (5 bases). The length of the CDR3 is 14 residues. The germline gives CDR1 SGHNT, CDR2 YYREEE (reference sequence). The ends were cut back, 2 bases at V and 4 bases at J, with 11 bases in the middle. The CDR3 is CASSFSGSPDTQYF. CDR3 bases: TGTGCCAGCAGCTTCAGTGGGAGTCCAGATACGCAGTATTTT.

V is TRBV7-9 and J is TRBJ2-7; perhaps TRBD2 as D (6 bases). Germline loops: CDR1 SEHNR, CDR2 FQNEAQ (reference sequence). This CDR3 is 12 amino acids long. V was shortened by 11 bases and J by 6 bases, with 17 bases between the two germline ends. The CDR3 DNA sequence: TGTGCCGGCGGGGAAGTCGGGGGCGAGCAGTACTTC. This sequence encodes CAGGEVGGEQYF. The full variable domain, its missing parts supplied by reference TRBV7-9 and TRBJ2-7, is DTGVSQNPRHKITKRGQNVTFRCDPISEHNRLYWYRQTLGQGPEFLTYFQNEAQLEKSRLLSDRFSAERPKGSFSTLEIQRTEQGDSAMYLCAGGEVGGEQYFGPGTRLTVT.

V usage is TRBV5-1 and J usage is TRBJ1-1, with 8 bases lining up with TRBD1. Germline trimming cut 4 bases from V and 2 bases from J; bases unmatched to any gene: 7. This CDR3 contains 15 residues. The germline V gene encodes CDR1 SGHRS and CDR2 YFSETQ. This CDR3 is CASSPTGGINTEAFF. The CDR3 DNA is TGCGCCAGCAGCCCAACAGGGGGAATCAACACTGAAGCTTTCTTT. The full variable domain, rest sourced from reference TRBV5-1 and TRBJ1-1, is KAGVTQTPRYLIKTRGQQVTLSCSPISGHRSVSWYQQTPGQGLQFLFEYFSETQRNKGNFPGRFSGRQFSNSRSEMNVSTLELGDSALYLCASSPTGGINTEAFFGQGTRLTVV.